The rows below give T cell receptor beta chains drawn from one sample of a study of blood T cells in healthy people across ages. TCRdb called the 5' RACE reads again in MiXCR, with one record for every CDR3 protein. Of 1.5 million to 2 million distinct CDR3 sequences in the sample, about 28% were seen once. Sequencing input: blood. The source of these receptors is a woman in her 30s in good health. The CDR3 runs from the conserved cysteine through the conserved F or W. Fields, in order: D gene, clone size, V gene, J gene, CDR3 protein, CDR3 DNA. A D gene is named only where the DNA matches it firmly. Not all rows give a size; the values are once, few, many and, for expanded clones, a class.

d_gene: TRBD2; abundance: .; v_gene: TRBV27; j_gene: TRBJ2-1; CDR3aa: CASSMPPGLAGNEQFF; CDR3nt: TGTGCCAGCAGTATGCCTCCGGGACTAGCGGGAAATGAGCAGTTCTTC
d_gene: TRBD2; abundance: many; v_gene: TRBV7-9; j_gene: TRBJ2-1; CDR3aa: CASSWGLAGVDEQFF; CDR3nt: TGTGCCAGCAGTTGGGGACTAGCGGGAGTTGATGAGCAGTTCTTC
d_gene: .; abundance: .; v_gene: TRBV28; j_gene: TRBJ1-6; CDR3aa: CASTQGQTSSYNSPLHF; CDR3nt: TGTGCCAGCACCCAAGGACAAACGAGCTCCTATAATTCACCCCTCCACTTT
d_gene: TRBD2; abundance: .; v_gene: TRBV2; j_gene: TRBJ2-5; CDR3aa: CASSLAGGPEETQYF; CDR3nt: TGTGCCAGCAGTCTAGCGGGGGGGCCGGAGGAGACCCAGTACTTC
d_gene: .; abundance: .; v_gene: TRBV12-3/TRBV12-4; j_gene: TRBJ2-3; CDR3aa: CASSSAWGHDTQYF; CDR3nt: TGTGCCAGCAGTTCCGCATGGGGGCACGATACGCAGTATTTT
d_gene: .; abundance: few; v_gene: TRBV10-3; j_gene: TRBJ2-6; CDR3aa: CAISEGAGANVLTF; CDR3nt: TGTGCCATCAGTGAGGGGGCTGGGGCCAACGTCCTGACTTTC
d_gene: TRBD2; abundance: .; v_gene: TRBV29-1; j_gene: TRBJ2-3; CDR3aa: CSVTSGVSTDTQYF; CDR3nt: TGCAGCGTCACTAGCGGGGTTAGCACAGATACGCAGTATTTT
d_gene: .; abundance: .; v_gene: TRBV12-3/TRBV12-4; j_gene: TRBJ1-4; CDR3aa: CASSLDGLIEKLFF; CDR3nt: TGTGCCAGCAGTCTAGACGGGTTAATTGAAAAACTGTTTTTT
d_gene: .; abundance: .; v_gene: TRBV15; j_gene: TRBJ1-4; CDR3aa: CATSRVYEKRFF; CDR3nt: TGTGCCACCAGCAGAGTGTACGAAAAACGGTTTTTT
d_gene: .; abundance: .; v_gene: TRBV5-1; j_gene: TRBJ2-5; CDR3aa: CASSFDEVDEETQYF; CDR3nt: TGCGCCAGCAGCTTCGATGAGGTGGACGAAGAGACCCAGTACTTC
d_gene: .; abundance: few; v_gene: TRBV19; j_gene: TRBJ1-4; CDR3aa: CASRGTSLEKLFF; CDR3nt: TGTGCCAGTAGAGGGACCTCTCTTGAAAAACTGTTTTTT
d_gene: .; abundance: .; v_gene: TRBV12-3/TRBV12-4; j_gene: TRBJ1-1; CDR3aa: CAISLGWGGAADTEAFF; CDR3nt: TGTGCCATCAGTTTAGGGTGGGGGGGGGCGGCGGACACTGAAGCTTTCTTT
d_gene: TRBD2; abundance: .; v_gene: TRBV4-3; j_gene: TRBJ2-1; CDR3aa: CASSQDKRGGYNEQFF; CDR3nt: TGCGCCAGCAGCCAAGATAAACGGGGGGGTTACAATGAGCAGTTCTTC
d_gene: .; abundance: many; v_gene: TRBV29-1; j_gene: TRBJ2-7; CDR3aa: CSVEDWRGLENEQYF; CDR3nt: TGCAGCGTTGAAGATTGGCGGGGGCTCGAGAACGAGCAGTACTTC
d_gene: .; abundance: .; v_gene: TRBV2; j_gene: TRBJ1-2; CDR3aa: CASSKRTDARQYGYTF; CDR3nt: TGTGCCAGCAGTAAGAGGACGGACGCCAGACAGTATGGCTACACCTTC
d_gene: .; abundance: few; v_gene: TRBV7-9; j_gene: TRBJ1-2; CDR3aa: CASSLSGRGGYTF; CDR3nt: TGTGCCAGCAGCTTGTCAGGGCGAGGTGGCTACACCTTC
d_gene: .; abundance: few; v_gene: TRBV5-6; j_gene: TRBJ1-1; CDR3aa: CASSLGQKDTEAFF; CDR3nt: TGTGCCAGCAGCTTGGGGCAGAAGGACACTGAAGCTTTCTTT
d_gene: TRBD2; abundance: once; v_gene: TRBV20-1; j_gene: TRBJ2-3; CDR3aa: CSAAGAGVDTQYF; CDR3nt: TGCAGTGCTGCCGGAGCGGGAGTGGATACGCAGTATTTT
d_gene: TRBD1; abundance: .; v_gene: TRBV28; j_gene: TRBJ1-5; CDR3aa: CASSLYRGYSNQPQHF; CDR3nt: TGTGCCAGCAGTTTGTACAGGGGCTATAGCAATCAGCCCCAGCATTTT
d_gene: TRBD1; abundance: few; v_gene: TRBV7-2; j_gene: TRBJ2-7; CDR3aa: CASRTLSTGIGEQYF; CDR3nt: TGTGCCAGCAGAACCCTCTCGACAGGGATCGGCGAGCAGTACTTC
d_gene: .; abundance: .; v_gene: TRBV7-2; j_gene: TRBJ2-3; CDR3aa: CVSSSNAITDTQYF; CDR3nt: TGTGTCAGCAGCTCCAACGCAATCACAGATACGCAGTATTTT
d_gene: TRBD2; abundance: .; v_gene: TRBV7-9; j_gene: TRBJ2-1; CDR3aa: CASSSPPGTRLLEQFF; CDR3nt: TGTGCCAGCAGCTCCCCCCCCGGGACTAGACTTCTTGAGCAGTTCTTC
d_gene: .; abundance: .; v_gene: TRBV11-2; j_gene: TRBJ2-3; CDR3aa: CASSFQTGTHISADTQYF; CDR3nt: TGTGCCAGCAGCTTCCAGACCGGGACCCACATTAGCGCAGATACGCAGTATTTT
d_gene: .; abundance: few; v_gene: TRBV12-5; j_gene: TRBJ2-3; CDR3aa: CASGFTSPADTQYF; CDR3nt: TGTGCTAGTGGTTTTACTTCCCCCGCAGATACGCAGTATTTT
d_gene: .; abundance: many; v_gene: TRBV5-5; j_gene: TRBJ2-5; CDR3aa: CASSFTQGQETQYF; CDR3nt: TGTGCCAGCAGCTTCACACAGGGCCAAGAGACCCAGTACTTC
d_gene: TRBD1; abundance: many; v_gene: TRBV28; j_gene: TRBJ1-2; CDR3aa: CASSLDRGFGYTF; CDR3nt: TGTGCCAGCAGCCTAGACAGGGGTTTTGGCTACACCTTC
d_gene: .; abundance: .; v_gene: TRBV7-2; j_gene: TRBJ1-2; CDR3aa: CASSLGSHTGYTF; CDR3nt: TGTGCCAGCAGCTTAGGTTCCCACACAGGCTACACCTTC
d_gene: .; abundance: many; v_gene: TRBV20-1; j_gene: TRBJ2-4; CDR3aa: CSATATSDGLAKNIQYF; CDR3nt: TGCAGTGCCACCGCTACCTCGGACGGACTAGCCAAAAACATTCAGTACTTC
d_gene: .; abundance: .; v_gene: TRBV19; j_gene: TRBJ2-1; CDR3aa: CASSTTSRVYNEQFF; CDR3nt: TGTGCCAGTAGTACAACATCGCGAGTCTACAATGAGCAGTTCTTC
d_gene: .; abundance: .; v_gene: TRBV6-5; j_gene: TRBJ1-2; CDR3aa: CASSRTVGVYGYTF; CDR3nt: TGTGCCAGCAGTAGGACAGTGGGGGTCTATGGCTACACCTTC
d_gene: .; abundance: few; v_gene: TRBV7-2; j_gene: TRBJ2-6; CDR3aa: CASSPKDSSFAGANVLTF; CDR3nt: TGTGCCAGCAGCCCGAAGGACAGTTCGTTTGCTGGGGCCAACGTCCTGACTTTC
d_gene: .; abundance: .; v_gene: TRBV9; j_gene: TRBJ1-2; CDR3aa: CASSDRDTYTF; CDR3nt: TGTGCCAGCAGCGATCGGGACACCTACACCTTC
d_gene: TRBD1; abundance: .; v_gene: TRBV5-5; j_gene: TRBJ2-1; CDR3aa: CASSSGMSGGANEQFF; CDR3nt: TGTGCCAGCAGCTCTGGAATGTCAGGGGGCGCAAATGAGCAGTTCTTC
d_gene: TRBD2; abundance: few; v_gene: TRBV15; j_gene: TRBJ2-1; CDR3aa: CATSRPKLANEQFF; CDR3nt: TGTGCCACCAGCAGACCCAAACTAGCGAATGAGCAGTTCTTC
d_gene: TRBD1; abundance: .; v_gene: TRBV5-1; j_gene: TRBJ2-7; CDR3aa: CASSPGGTGSEQYF; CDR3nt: TGCGCCAGCAGCCCAGGAGGGACAGGGTCCGAGCAGTACTTC
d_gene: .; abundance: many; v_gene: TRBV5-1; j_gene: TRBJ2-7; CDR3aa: CASSLADGRVAYEQYF; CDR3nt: TGCGCCAGCAGCTTGGCCGATGGCAGGGTAGCCTACGAGCAGTACTTC
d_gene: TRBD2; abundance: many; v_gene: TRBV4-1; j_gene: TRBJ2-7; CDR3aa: CASSQDPTSGDLGGEQYF; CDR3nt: TGCGCCAGCAGCCAAGACCCAACTAGCGGGGACTTAGGGGGCGAGCAGTACTTC
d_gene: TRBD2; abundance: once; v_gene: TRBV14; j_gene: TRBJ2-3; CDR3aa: CASSQGAGWSTDTQYF; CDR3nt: TGTGCCAGCAGCCAAGGAGCGGGGTGGAGCACAGATACGCAGTATTTT
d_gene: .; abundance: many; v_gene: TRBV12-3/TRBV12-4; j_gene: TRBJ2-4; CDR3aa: CASSLRGWGNIQYF; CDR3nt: TGTGCCAGCAGTTTACGGGGATGGGGGAACATTCAGTACTTC
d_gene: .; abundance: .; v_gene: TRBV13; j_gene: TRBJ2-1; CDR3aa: CASSPFKFQDPKYYNEQFF; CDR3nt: TGTGCCAGCAGCCCCTTTAAATTTCAGGATCCCAAATACTACAATGAGCAGTTCTTC
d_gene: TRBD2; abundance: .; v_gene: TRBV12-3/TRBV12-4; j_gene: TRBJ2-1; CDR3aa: CASSKGTSGAIYNEQFF; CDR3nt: TGTGCCAGCAGTAAAGGGACTAGCGGCGCAATCTACAATGAGCAGTTCTTC
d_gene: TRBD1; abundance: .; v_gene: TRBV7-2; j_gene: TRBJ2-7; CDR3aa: CASSLGPTGSNEQYF; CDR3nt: TGTGCCAGCAGCTTAGGTCCGACAGGGAGCAACGAGCAGTACTTC
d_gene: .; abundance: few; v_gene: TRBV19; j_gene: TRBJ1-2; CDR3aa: CASSPRLHQGYGYTF; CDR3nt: TGTGCCAGTAGTCCCCGACTCCACCAGGGCTATGGCTACACCTTC
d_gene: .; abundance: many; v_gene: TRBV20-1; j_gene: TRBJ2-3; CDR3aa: CSAREGGLLSPDTQYF; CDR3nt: TGCAGTGCTAGGGAAGGCGGCCTCCTTTCCCCAGATACGCAGTATTTT
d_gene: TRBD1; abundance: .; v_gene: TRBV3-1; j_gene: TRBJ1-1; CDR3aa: CASSQAPGQGTNTEAFF; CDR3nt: TGTGCCAGCAGCCAAGCCCCGGGACAGGGCACGAACACTGAAGCTTTCTTT
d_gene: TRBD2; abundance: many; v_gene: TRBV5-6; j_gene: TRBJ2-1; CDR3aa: CASSLVGLAGDNEQFF; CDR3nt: TGTGCCAGCAGCTTGGTGGGTCTAGCGGGAGACAATGAGCAGTTCTTC
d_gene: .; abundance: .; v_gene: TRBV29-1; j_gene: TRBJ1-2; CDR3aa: CSVVENYGYTF; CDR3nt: TGCAGCGTTGTAGAAAACTATGGCTACACCTTC
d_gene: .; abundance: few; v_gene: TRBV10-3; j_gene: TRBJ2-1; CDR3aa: CASGAGAYEQFF; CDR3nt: TGCGCAAGTGGGGCAGGGGCCTACGAGCAGTTCTTC
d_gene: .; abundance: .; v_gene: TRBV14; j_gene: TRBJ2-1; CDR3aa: CASSHIGSGNEQFF; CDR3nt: TGTGCCAGCAGCCATATCGGGTCAGGCAATGAGCAGTTCTTC